This TCR beta chain was sequenced during a study of CD8+CD57+ T cells in acquired aplastic anemia. Study context: Isolated CD4+ and CD8+ cells, once sorted, yielded DNA averaging about 3 ug. Study-level points and caveats: Found in both controls and patients were 25 to 35 CD8+ CDR3 sequences.

TCR beta VDJ and CDR3 profiles were obtained from a genomic DNA template. TCRdb re-analysed the reads in MiXCR, keeping a single row per CDR3 protein. The sample includes around 170,000 distinct CDR3 sequences, 40% to 50% of them seen just once. With regard to this clonotype: What it binds is not known.

V lost 6 bases and J lost 1, with 18 bases in between. This CDR3 has 17 residues. Germline CDR1 reads SGHAT; CDR2 reads FQDESV (reference sequence). Patients included in sequencing had previously demonstrated CD8+CD57+ cell expansion by flow cytometry. The patients all had a severe acquired aplastic anemia diagnosis. At the time of blood sampling, patients had not yet received any therapy. This chain connects TRBV11-1 to TRBJ2-2; possible D gene TRBD1, 6 bases. Material: sorted CD4+, CD8+, or CD8+CD57+ T cells (not recorded which) from PBMCs. This TCR was recovered from a human donor with aplastic anemia. The CDR3 DNA is TGTGCCAGCAGTCCGAACGCGCCGGGACAGAACACCGGGGAGCTGTTTTTT. Protein sequence: CASSPNAPGQNTGELFF.